These 6 T cell receptor beta chains were all obtained from the same sample, sequenced in a study of CD8+CD57+ T cells in acquired aplastic anemia. All patients picked for sequencing had shown, by flow cytometry, an expansion of CD8+CD57+ cells. For CDR3 and TCR beta VDJ profiling, genomic DNA was the template used. One entry per CDR3 protein, called by TCRdb with MiXCR from the reads. The data hold about 120,000 distinct CDR3 sequences, with 58% observed a single time. Sequencing used sorted CD4+, CD8+, or CD8+CD57+ T cells (not recorded which) from PBMCs. Receptor source: a human donor with aplastic anemia.

Comment on this clonotype: This may stem from a read error, because a much larger clone lies one nucleotide away. The chain has TRBV6-5 and TRBJ2-7; unclear D gene. V was shortened by 4 bases and J by 1 base, with 14 bases between the two germline ends. In germline, CDR1 is MNHEY, CDR2 SVGAGI. This CDR3 has 15 residues. The CDR3 loop reads CASSCSSYGSYEQYF. CDR3 nucleotides: TGTGCCAGCAGTTGCTCGAGTTACGGTTCCTACGAGCAGTACTTC.

This clonotype was counted a single time. This chain joins TRBV12-3 or TRBV12-4 and TRBJ1-1; D not certain. Trimming stripped 8 bases from V and 5 bases from J, with 12 bases between. This CDR3 is 12 amino acids long. CDR3 residues: CASSAVRTEAFF. The DNA for the CDR3 is TGTGCCAGCTCCGCAGTACGTACTGAAGCTTTCTTT.

This chain links TRBV2 with TRBJ1-1; TRBD1 is a possible D gene (6 bases). The V end was cut by 6 bases, the J end by 4 bases, with 12 bases between. The CDR3 consists of 13 residues. Germline lookup yields CDR1 SNHLY and CDR2 FYNNEI. CDR3 sequence (DNA): TGTGCCAGCAGCTTCCAAGGGGGCACTGAAGCTTTCTTT. Translation gives CASSFQGGTEAFF.

As for this clonotype: The germline gene is not matched at one end of the junction; a read error may be the cause. The rearrangement joins TRBV12-3 or TRBV12-4 to TRBJ1-1; 10 bases align to TRBD1. CDR3 length: 15 residues. DNA of the CDR3: TGTGCCAGCAGTTCGACAGGGGGCCTGAGAATTGAAGCTTCCTTT. Its translation: CASSSTGGLRIEASF.

J is TRBJ2-3 and V is TRBV7-2; D perhaps matches TRBD2 (5 bases). The CDR3 sequence is 14 residues long. The germline V gene encodes CDR1 SGHTA and CDR2 FQGNSA. V lost 7 bases and J 2 bases, leaving 13 bases between the germline ends. The CDR3 sequence is CASNPWGDTDTQYF. CDR3 nucleotide sequence: TGTGCCAGCAACCCATGGGGAGACACAGATACGCAGTATTTT.

This chain links TRBV9 with TRBJ1-2, with D maybe TRBD1 (5 bases). The germline V gene encodes CDR1 SGDLS and CDR2 YYNGEE. Trimming shortened V by 4 bases and J by 2 bases, and 6 bases separated the two germline ends. The CDR3 consists of 12 residues. The CDR3 coding sequence is TGTGCCAGCAGCCGGGACAACTATGGCTACACCTTC. Residues: CASSRDNYGYTF.